One sample yielded the 8 T cell receptor beta chains listed below, sequenced in a study of identical twins. A single record per CDR3 protein comes from TCRdb applying MiXCR to the 5' RACE reads. The data hold just over 450,000 distinct CDR3 sequences, with 14% observed a single time. These data were likewise used in another study, on yellow fever vaccine responses in identical twins.

The sequenced material came from CD4+ T cells sorted from blood. The origin of the receptors is a young woman in good health.

This clonotype was observed a handful of times. The rearrangement links TRBV4-3 to TRBJ2-3; D may be TRBD2 (6 bases). CDR1 LGHNA and CDR2 YSLEER come from the germline V gene. The CDR3 sequence is 15 residues long. V lost 0 bases, J lost 6 bases, and 13 bases lay in between. The CDR3 is CASSQDAGGGDTQYF. CDR3 in DNA: TGCGCCAGCAGCCAAGACGCCGGGGGTGGGGATACGCAGTATTTT.

This clonotype has ten or more counts. The chain has TRBV4-3 and TRBJ2-1, with no clear D. The germline V and J ends were trimmed by 0 bases and 9 bases, with 9 bases remaining between them. The CDR3 contains 13 residues. Looked up from germline, CDR1 is LGHNA and CDR2 is YSLEER. In DNA, the CDR3 is TGCGCCAGCAGCCAAGAAGGGTCGGGTGAGCAGTTCTTC. Residues: CASSQEGSGEQFF.

The chain couples TRBV7-8 to TRBJ1-4, with D perhaps TRBD1 (5 bases). CDR1 and CDR2 (germline): SGHVS, FQNEAQ. This CDR3 spans 15 amino acids. V dropped 2 bases and J dropped 8 bases, with 15 bases sitting between them. The chain's CDR3 is CASSLNQGRTEKLFF. The CDR3 region has the DNA TGTGCCAGCAGCTTAAATCAGGGACGGACGGAAAAACTGTTTTTT.

This chain connects TRBV12-3 or TRBV12-4 to TRBJ2-3; 7 bases map to TRBD1. V gave up 8 bases and J gave up 6 bases; unmatched junction bases: 14. CDR3 size: 15 residues. The CDR3 is CASGGQELPVDTQYF. The CDR3 DNA follows: TGTGCCAGCGGTGGACAGGAGCTACCAGTGGATACGCAGTATTTT.

This clonotype was found a few times. The rearrangement joins TRBV20-1 to TRBJ2-3; 8 positions match TRBD2. Trimming at V came to 6 bases and at J to 5 bases, leaving 10 bases not matched to a gene. Germline V gives CDR1 DFQATT, CDR2 SNEGSKA (reference sequence). This CDR3 is built from 14 residues. CDR3 protein: CSAQTSVERDTQYF. CDR3 DNA: TGCAGTGCCCAGACTAGCGTCGAGAGAGATACGCAGTATTTT.

This clonotype was detected only a few times. The chain recombines TRBV5-1 with TRBJ2-1; weak D call: TRBD2 (5 bases). CDR1 and CDR2 (germline): SGHRS, YFSETQ. The CDR3 has 13 residues. V was cut by 2 bases and J by 8 bases, with 11 bases left in between. Here the CDR3 reads CASSLDYGDEQFF. DNA for the CDR3: TGCGCCAGCAGCTTAGACTATGGCGATGAGCAGTTCTTC.

Written as DNA, the CDR3 is TGCGCCAGCAGCCATCCTAGGGAAAAACTGTTTTTT. Its protein product is CASSHPREKLFF. This rearrangement joins TRBV4-3 to TRBJ1-4, with unresolved D. The CDR3 sequence is 12 residues long. CDR1 LGHNA and CDR2 YSLEER come from the germline V gene. Trimming shortened V by 3 bases and J by 8 bases, and 7 bases separated the two germline ends.

V usage is TRBV6-1 and J usage is TRBJ2-7; 7 bases are a match to TRBD2. The V and J ends lost 5 bases and 5 bases, in that order; junction bases with no gene match: 15. The CDR3 is 16 residues long. Germline assignment: CDR1 MNHNS and CDR2 SASEGT. The CDR3: CASSLREPGGLHEQYF. The CDR3 nucleotides are TGTGCCAGCAGTCTTAGGGAACCGGGAGGACTACACGAGCAGTACTTC.